This record concerns one TCR beta chain sequence. Antigen: not known. Sequencing was performed with immunoSEQ multiplex PCR; in TCRdb, only in-frame clones are kept and a portion is missing. The table lists around 300,000 clones, about 85% of them singletons. This sample was included in a study of Ad26.COV2.S vaccination and SARS-CoV-2 variants. At the level of the study: As a participant in COV1001, the donor was in the Ad26.COV2.S trial arm.

The treatment: about 20 received Ad26.COV2.S at low or high dose, single or two shots; about five received placebo; per-sample allocation not given. Sampling occurred on day 63 after the first vaccine or placebo injection. Study-wide results and limits: Non-spike TCR breadth did not differ much between vaccine and placebo recipients. Placebo recipients showed lower spike-specific TCR breadth than vaccinees. There was reportedly substantial breadth in spike-specific CD8+ and CD4+ T cell responses after vaccination.

This CDR3 has 13 amino acids. V was clipped by 5 bases and J by 0 bases, with 7 bases between them. Germline V lookup: CDR1 SGHTA, CDR2 FQGNSA. Here the sequenced sample was peripheral blood, taken in a trial of Ad26.COV2.S vaccine versus placebo. The V and J genes are TRBV7-2 and TRBJ1-1, with D unclear. The sequence came from a person aged 18-65 years who received the Ad26.COV2.S COVID-19 vaccine or a placebo. The CDR3 here is CASSATMNTEAFF. The DNA for the CDR3 is TGTGCCAGCAGCGCGACCATGAACACTGAAGCTTTCTTT.